A selection of T cell receptor beta chains follows, all from one sample in a study of blood T cell repertoires in COVID-19. The repertoire was sequenced with immunoSEQ multiplex PCR; TCRdb's copy has only in-frame clones and lacks some. The sample lists more than 70,000 clones, around 86% occurring once. The sequenced material came from peripheral blood. The receptor set was obtained from a middle-aged man with active or convalescent COVID-19. CDR3s leave out the opening cysteine and the closing phenylalanine or tryptophan.

J gene	V gene	CDR3 protein
TRBJ2-3	TRBV6-1	ASSEAGGADTQY
TRBJ1-1	TRBV12-3/TRBV12-4	ASSLYQGTF
TRBJ2-5	TRBV7-7	ASSSALGPSGRPQY
TRBJ1-4	TRBV4-1	ASSQGAGINEKLF
TRBJ2-3	TRBV10-2	ASSESYRGDTQY
TRBJ2-7	TRBV4-3	ASSQDFSGGLYEQY
TRBJ2-1	TRBV3-1/TRBV3-2	ASRPENLYEQF
TRBJ2-5	TRBV7-2	ASSLFGQGWETQY
TRBJ2-7	TRBV7-2	ASSLATGVNEQY
TRBJ2-5	TRBV6-5	ASSYSVRGQETQY
TRBJ1-3	TRBV7-9	ASGKGGSGNTIY
TRBJ2-3	TRBV5-1	ASSETSGEDTQY
TRBJ1-5	TRBV6-2/TRBV6-3	ASSSGTDNQPQH
TRBJ1-4	TRBV27	ASSLLGANEKLF
TRBJ2-2	TRBV24-1	ATSDTTGRTITTGELF
TRBJ2-1	TRBV19	ASSIPGSSYNEQF
TRBJ2-3	TRBV30	ARETSGGNTQY
TRBJ1-2	TRBV25-1	ASSGPKSYGYT
TRBJ2-1	TRBV10-1	ASSEVRAGVSYNEQF
TRBJ1-4	TRBV19	ASSILTAEKLF
TRBJ2-3	TRBV7-9	ASSLTSGGAGDTQY
TRBJ2-4	TRBV9	ASATAPEDIQY
TRBJ2-5	TRBV29-1	SVITGQGPETQY
TRBJ2-2	TRBV18	ASSPPQGANTGELF
TRBJ1-1	TRBV14	ASSQVGAGAEAF
TRBJ2-5	TRBV28	ASSLWGPGLAGFTQETQY
TRBJ1-4	TRBV28	ASQTGFNEKLF
TRBJ2-7	TRBV7-2	ASSLQGYEQY
TRBJ1-4	TRBV4-3	ASSQVPQGNEKLF
TRBJ2-7	TRBV6-5	ASSYSGYSVYEQY
TRBJ1-4	TRBV4-3	ASSQDSVVGKLF
TRBJ1-1	TRBV5-1	ASSFGTGATEAF
TRBJ2-6	TRBV19	ASMGGQGLSGANVLT
TRBJ1-1	TRBV6-5	ASSFQSNTEAF
TRBJ2-3	TRBV4-1	ASSLDSPDTQY
TRBJ1-2	TRBV7-9	ASSKRTENYGYT
TRBJ2-5	TRBV12-2	ASRQGARETQY
TRBJ1-6	TRBV11-3	ASRERGNSPLH
TRBJ1-2	TRBV14	ASSPFRDRHNYGYT
TRBJ2-3	TRBV19	ASSIDLTDTQY
TRBJ2-5	TRBV5-1	ASSSAGQGSETQY
TRBJ2-1	TRBV10-3	AIGGSPGQGKGSYNEQF
TRBJ2-3	TRBV5-6	ASSLGERGVQDTQY
TRBJ2-2	TRBV7-2	ASSLGFRANTGELF
TRBJ1-2	TRBV19	ASSSRGYGYT
TRBJ1-1	TRBV7-2	ASSVVGENTEAF
TRBJ1-5	TRBV7-2	ASSLIGTGTHQPQH
TRBJ1-5	TRBV2	ASRATASPNQPQH
TRBJ2-5	TRBV5-1	ASSPGQGGETQY
TRBJ2-1	TRBV18	ASSTTGYNEQF
TRBJ1-5	TRBV7-9	ASSPDNDSNQPQH
TRBJ1-2	TRBV6-2/TRBV6-3	ASRPGGHGYT
TRBJ1-1	TRBV7-2	ASSLAEVNTEAF
TRBJ2-5	TRBV14	ASSGPGGGPGETQY